The T cell receptor beta chain described here comes from a study of T cells expressing NK-cell markers. The CDR3 runs to 20 residues. Germline V CDR1 and CDR2: SEHNR, FQNEAQ (reference sequence). Broader study findings: As a fraction of CD8+ T cells, dominant NKG2C+ clonotypes reached roughly 1.0-7.5% in more than five donors. There were several donors in whom these clonotypes also led the CD3+CD56-NKG2C+ fraction.

Using the 5' RACE reads, TCRdb records one entry per CDR3 protein without DNA. The table counts 150,000 to 160,000 distinct CDR3 sequences; about 39% lies in the top ten. Comments on this clonotype: The antigen remains undetermined.

The chain is built from TRBV7-9 and TRBJ2-7; no DNA is available, so the TRBD2 call from TCRdb remains unchecked. The receptor comes from a woman in her forties or fifties in good health. Sequenced input: blood T cells: a sorted CD56 or NKG2C T cell subset, CD4+ or CD8+ T cells, or bulk PBMC T cells (not recorded which). Here the CDR3 reads CASSSTGLAGGFPLLVEQYF.